The TCR beta chain under discussion was sequenced for a study of CD8+CD57+ T cells in acquired aplastic anemia. All patients picked for sequencing had shown, by flow cytometry, an expansion of CD8+CD57+ cells. Germline trimming cut 6 bases from V and 0 bases from J; bases unmatched to any gene: 8. The CDR3 loop spans 17 amino acids. Germline V lookup: CDR1 LGHNT, CDR2 FRNRAP. Genomic DNA, the template, was used for profiling of the TCR beta VDJ and CDR3. TCRdb analysed the reads with MiXCR anew, one entry per CDR3 protein. The sample records under 250,000 distinct CDR3 sequences, around 45% being singletons.

The specimen sequenced was sorted CD4+, CD8+, or CD8+CD57+ T cells (not recorded which) from PBMCs. This clonotype was sampled from a human donor with aplastic anemia. The genes are TRBV12-5 and TRBJ2-3; 11 nucleotides agree with TRBD2. The CDR3 DNA is TGTGCTAGTGGACCCCCGGGACTAGCGGAGAGCACAGATACGCAGTATTTT. Its protein is CASGPPGLAESTDTQYF. The full variable domain, with the rest looked up from reference TRBV12-5 and TRBJ2-3, is DARVTQTPRHKVTEMGQEVTMRCQPILGHNTVFWYRQTMMQGLELLAYFRNRAPLDDSGMPKDRFSAEMPDATLATLKIQPSEPRDSAVYFCASGPPGLAESTDTQYFGPGTRLTVL.